The 27 T cell receptor beta chains presented below share a single source sample, sequenced in a study of T-cell memory formation after mild COVID-19. Via MiXCR, TCRdb re-called the 5' RACE reads, giving one row per CDR3 protein. The sample records around 310,000 distinct CDR3 sequences, approximately 16% being singletons. The sequencing sample was made of PBMCs or a T cell subset sorted from them (not recorded which). These receptors all come from a man younger than 35 who had mild COVID-19 (a few samples of this study predate the infection). Cell type and time point are not known.

Comment on this clonotype: Relative to the germline gene, one junction end is altered; a read error may explain this. This chain joins TRBV27 and TRBJ2-5; D perhaps matches TRBD1 (5 bases). This CDR3 region has 14 residues. Germline V gives CDR1 MNHEY, CDR2 SMNVEV (reference sequence). CDR3 protein: CASRLNQGQGTQYF. The CDR3, as DNA: TGTGCCAGCAGATTGAATCAGGGCCAAGGGACCCAGTACTTC.

The table lists this clonotype with a few counts. The junction and the germline gene differ at one end; a read error may be behind it. V is TRBV7-2 and J is TRBJ2-1; D gene ambiguous. Germline V lookup: CDR1 SGHTA, CDR2 FQGNSA. The CDR3 runs to 10 residues. Here the CDR3 reads CASSLQVTSF. The CDR3, as DNA: TGTGCCAGCAGCTTACAAGTTACCTCCTTC.

A few counts support this clonotype. The chain uses TRBV5-6 and TRBJ2-5, with TRBD1 as a possible D gene (7 bases). CDR1 SGHDT and CDR2 YYEEEE come from the germline V gene. The CDR3 has 15 amino acids. The V and J ends lost 2 bases and 7 bases respectively, with 18 bases between them. CDR3 region: CASSFRQGGSGTQYF. The CDR3, as DNA: TGTGCCAGCAGCTTCCGGCAGGGGGGTTCGGGGACCCAGTACTTC.

This clonotype was counted only a few times. The chain uses TRBV7-2 and TRBJ1-1; unclear D gene. CDR1 is SGHTA and CDR2 is FQGNSA in the germline V gene. The CDR3 is 15 residues long. V was trimmed by 5 bases and J by 0 bases, leaving 13 bases between them. The CDR3 spells CASSGRNLMNTEAFF. The CDR3 DNA reads TGTGCCAGCAGCGGACGGAATTTGATGAACACTGAAGCTTTCTTT.

The gene calls are TRBV15 and TRBJ1-3; unclear D gene. In germline, CDR1 is LNHNV, CDR2 YYDKDF (reference sequence). V dropped 0 bases and J dropped 0 bases, with 6 bases sitting between them. The CDR3 is 15 amino acids. CDR3 DNA sequence: TGTGCCACCAGCAGAGATGGAATCTCTGGAAACACCATATATTTT. Its translation is CATSRDGISGNTIYF. Looking up the rest from reference TRBV15 and TRBJ1-3 gives the full variable domain: DAMVIQNPRYQVTQFGKPVTLSCSQTLNHNVMYWYQQKSSQAPKLLFHYYDKDFNNEADTPDNFQSRRPNTSFCFLDIRSPGLGDTAMYLCATSRDGISGNTIYFGEGSWLTVV.

This clonotype was picked up a small number of times. This chain links TRBV7-6 with TRBJ2-1, with TRBD1 matching 12 bases. Trimming cost V 6 bases and J 0 bases; bases outside gene matches: 15. From germline, CDR1 is SGHVS and CDR2 FNYEAQ. CDR3 length: 20 residues. CDR3 DNA: TGTGCCAGCAGTTCCCGGGGGGGACAGGGGGCCTTGAGCTCCTACAATGAGCAGTTCTTC. This translates into CASSSRGGQGALSSYNEQFF. The full variable domain, rest sourced from reference TRBV7-6 and TRBJ2-1, is GAGVSQSPRYKVTKRGQDVALRCDPISGHVSLYWYRQALGQGPEFLTYFNYEAQQDKSGLPNDRFSAERPEGSISTLTIQRTEQRDSAMYRCASSSRGGQGALSSYNEQFFGPGTRLTVL.

This clonotype has a handful of counts. A read error may produce the germline difference seen at one junction end. This chain uses TRBV6-5 with TRBJ2-5; no definite D call. CDR1 and CDR2 (germline): MNHEY, SVGAGI. This CDR3 is built from 11 residues. The CDR3 sequence: CASRTQGTQYF. The DNA for the CDR3 is TGTGCCAGCAGGACCCAAGGGACCCAGTACTTC.

This clonotype has more than one count but fewer than ten. The rearrangement links TRBV5-1 to TRBJ2-7; D possibly corresponds to TRBD1 (5 bases). Trimming took off 4 bases at V and 3 bases at J, with 8 bases between the two ends. The germline V gene encodes CDR1 SGHRS and CDR2 YFSETQ. This CDR3 has 12 amino acids. The DNA for the CDR3 is TGCGCCAGCAGCCAGGACATCTACGAGCAGTACTTC. The encoded protein is CASSQDIYEQYF.

The chain has TRBV5-1 and TRBJ2-1, with 9 nucleotides matching TRBD1. CDR1 SGHRS and CDR2 YFSETQ come from the germline V gene. The CDR3 extends over 16 amino acids. V was pared by 2 bases and J by 4 bases, with 7 bases of the junction left unmatched. In DNA, the CDR3 is TGCGCCAGCAGCTTTGAAAGACAGGGGGGTTACAATGAGCAGTTCTTC. Translating it yields CASSFERQGGYNEQFF. The full variable domain, its missing parts supplied by reference TRBV5-1 and TRBJ2-1, is KAGVTQTPRYLIKTRGQQVTLSCSPISGHRSVSWYQQTPGQGLQFLFEYFSETQRNKGNFPGRFSGRQFSNSRSEMNVSTLELGDSALYLCASSFERQGGYNEQFFGPGTRLTVL.

This clonotype was found many times. The chain carries TRBV2 and TRBJ1-6; 10 nucleotides match TRBD1. V shed 9 bases and J 7 bases; nucleotides not matched to a gene: 3. Germline loops: CDR1 SNHLY, CDR2 FYNNEI. The CDR3 is made up of 13 amino acids. As DNA, the CDR3 is TGTGCCAGTGGGGACAGGGGAAATTCACCCCTCCACTTT. Amino acid sequence: CASGDRGNSPLHF.

This chain connects TRBV7-2 to TRBJ2-5; 9 positions match TRBD2. With 5 bases clipped from V and 1 base from J, the junction kept 5 bases outside the gene matches. In germline, CDR1 is SGHTA, CDR2 FQGNSA. This CDR3 is built from 15 residues. In DNA form, the CDR3 reads TGTGCCAGCAGCCCGACTAGCGGCATCCAAGAGACCCAGTACTTC. Translation gives CASSPTSGIQETQYF. Filled out from reference TRBV7-2 and TRBJ2-5, the complete variable domain reads GAGVSQSPSNKVTEKGKDVELRCDPISGHTALYWYRQSLGQGLEFLIYFQGNSAPDKSGLPSDRFSAERTGGSVSTLTIQRTQQEDSAVYLCASSPTSGIQETQYFGPGTRLLVL.

This clonotype occurred a few times. The rearrangement joins TRBV11-3 to TRBJ2-5; a possible D gene is TRBD2 (5 bases). V was pared by 4 bases and J by 0 bases, with 12 bases between. CDR1 and CDR2 from the germline V gene are SGHNT and YENEEA. The CDR3 extends over 15 amino acids. For the CDR3, the DNA is TGTGCCAGCAGCTCCCATGCGGGCGACCAAGAGACCCAGTACTTC. This gives the protein CASSSHAGDQETQYF. Full variable domain (remainder filled in from reference TRBV11-3 and TRBJ2-5): EAGVVQSPRYKIIEKKQPVAFWCNPISGHNTLYWYLQNLGQGPELLIRYENEEAVDDSQLPKDRFSAERLKGVDSTLKIQPAELGDSAVYLCASSSHAGDQETQYFGPGTRLLVL.

The chain uses TRBV10-3 and TRBJ2-3; either TRBD1 or TRBD2 may supply D (5 bases each). The CDR3 has 14 amino acids. Trimming took off 7 bases at V and 6 bases at J, with 17 bases between the two ends. In germline, CDR1 is ENHRY, CDR2 SYGVKD. The CDR3 nucleotides read TGTGCCATCACCGGACGGGGCCCGGGGGATACGCAGTATTTT. It yields the protein CAITGRGPGDTQYF.

V gene TRBV15 combines with J gene TRBJ1-2; a weak D match, TRBD1 (5 bases). The germline V gene encodes CDR1 LNHNV and CDR2 YYDKDF (reference sequence). The CDR3 consists of 14 residues. The V and J ends lost 2 bases and 4 bases respectively, with 11 bases between them. This chain's CDR3 is CATSRPDRTYGYTF. DNA of the CDR3: TGTGCCACCAGCAGACCTGACAGAACCTATGGCTACACCTTC.

The chain uses TRBV6-2 or TRBV6-3 and TRBJ2-2; TRBD1 agrees at 9 bases. V shed 5 bases and J 6 bases; nucleotides not matched to a gene: 13. Germline CDR1 MNHEY, CDR2 SVGEGT. This CDR3 spans 17 amino acids. CDR3 residues: CASSPFGTGTVAGELFF. The CDR3 region has the DNA TGTGCCAGCAGTCCCTTCGGGACAGGGACGGTCGCCGGGGAGCTGTTTTTT.

The chain couples TRBV4-3 to TRBJ2-2; TRBD2 agrees at 9 bases. Germline V gene data show CDR1 as LGHNA and CDR2 as YSLEER. V lost 4 bases, J lost 5 bases, and 8 bases stayed unmatched. CDR3 length: 16 residues. CDR3 amino acids: CASSLDKGLATGELFF. The CDR3 nucleotides read TGCGCCAGCAGCCTCGATAAGGGACTAGCAACCGGGGAGCTGTTTTTT.

V usage is TRBV2 and J usage is TRBJ2-2, with D perhaps matching TRBD1 or TRBD2 (5 bases each). The germline CDR1 and CDR2 sequences are SNHLY and FYNNEI. The CDR3 loop spans 15 amino acids. The germline V and J ends were trimmed by 3 bases and 4 bases, with 12 bases remaining between them. The CDR3 sequence is CASSEGERVTGELFF. In DNA form, the CDR3 reads TGTGCCAGCAGTGAGGGGGAAAGGGTCACCGGGGAGCTGTTTTTT.

In its sample, this clonotype was seen many times. This rearrangement joins TRBV10-2 to TRBJ2-1, with 8 bases that match TRBD2. The CDR3 length is 12 residues. The trim removed 8 bases at V and 4 bases at J, leaving 1 base unmatched. The germline V gene has CDR1 WSHSY and CDR2 SAAADI. CDR3 sequence (DNA): TGCGCCAGCCGACTAGCGTACAATGAGCAGTTCTTC. It translates to CASRLAYNEQFF.

The chain uses TRBV2 and TRBJ2-6; D is undetermined. Germline V gene sequence: CDR1 SNHLY, CDR2 FYNNEI. Trimming stripped 6 bases from V and 0 bases from J, with 9 bases between. CDR3 size: 15 residues. The CDR3 reads CASRVRSSGANVLTF. DNA for the CDR3: TGTGCCAGCAGAGTGAGGAGCTCTGGGGCCAACGTCCTGACTTTC. The entire variable domain, with the rest obtained from reference TRBV2 and TRBJ2-6, is as follows: EPEVTQTPSHQVTQMGQEVILRCVPISNHLYFYWYRQILGQKVEFLVSFYNNEISEKSEIFDDQFSVERPDGSNFTLKIRSTKLEDSAMYFCASRVRSSGANVLTFGAGSRLTVL.

There are a few counts of this clonotype. The chain uses TRBV6-5 and TRBJ1-6, with 8 bases fitting TRBD1. V lost 1 base and J lost 8; bases outside the gene matches: 7. The germline gives CDR1 MNHEY, CDR2 SVGAGI. CDR3 size: 16 residues. CDR3: CASSYYYGQGDSPLHF. The CDR3 DNA follows: TGTGCCAGCAGTTACTACTACGGACAGGGAGATTCACCCCTCCACTTT.

There are a few counts of this clonotype. The chain uses TRBV5-5 and TRBJ1-6, with D maybe TRBD1 (6 bases). V gave up 0 bases and J gave up 1 base, with 11 bases separating them. The CDR3 totals 17 residues. CDR1 and CDR2 (germline): SGHKS, YYEKEE (reference sequence). CDR3 sequence (DNA): TGTGCCAGCAGCTTGGGAGTAGGGGGATCCTATAATTCACCCCTCCACTTT. Translated: CASSLGVGGSYNSPLHF.

The V gene is TRBV6-1, the J gene TRBJ2-5, with D possibly TRBD2 on 6 matching bases. V was clipped by 4 bases and J by 6 bases, with 15 bases between them. Germline V CDR1 and CDR2: MNHNS, SASEGT. The length of the CDR3 is 14 residues. The CDR3 DNA reads as TGTGCCAGCAGTGGGGAGGCGCGCCGAAAGACCCAGTACTTC. The encoded protein is CASSGEARRKTQYF.

V and J are TRBV5-1 and TRBJ1-1; D call uncertain. CDR1 SGHRS and CDR2 YFSETQ come from the germline V gene. The CDR3 is 15 residues long. V lost 0 bases to trimming and J lost 1 base, with 10 bases between them. CDR3 loop: CASSLGVRRNTEAFF. CDR3 sequence (DNA): TGCGCCAGCAGCTTGGGGGTCCGCCGGAACACTGAAGCTTTCTTT.

Only a few counts were recorded for this clonotype. The V call is TRBV7-9, the J call TRBJ2-2, with D unresolved. V was clipped by 7 bases and J by 1 base, with 16 bases between them. The V gene's germline CDR1 is SEHNR and CDR2 FQNEAQ (reference sequence). The CDR3 consists of 16 residues. CDR3 sequence (DNA): TGTGCCAGCACCCCGCGTAGGCAGAAGAACACCGGGGAGCTGTTTTTT. It translates to CASTPRRQKNTGELFF.

The chain has TRBV10-3 and TRBJ1-5, with 8 bases lining up with TRBD1. V was clipped by 6 bases and J by 3 bases; unmatched bases: 1. This CDR3 has 13 residues. In germline, CDR1 is ENHRY, CDR2 SYGVKD. CDR3 sequence reads: CAIRGQDNQPQHF. The CDR3, as DNA: TGTGCCATCAGGGGACAGGACAATCAGCCCCAGCATTTT.

This clonotype appeared a few times. The J gene is TRBJ2-1, the V gene TRBV7-2, with 7 bases matching TRBD2. V shed 1 base, J shed 6 bases, and the junction held 9 bases outside the gene matches. The CDR3 has 16 amino acids. CDR1 and CDR2 (germline): SGHTA, FQGNSA. The CDR3 DNA is TGTGCCAGCAGCTTAGGGTCGGGGGGTCTGGGCAATGAGCAGTTCTTC. Translating it yields CASSLGSGGLGNEQFF. Full variable domain (rest looked up from reference TRBV7-2 and TRBJ2-1): GAGVSQSPSNKVTEKGKDVELRCDPISGHTALYWYRQSLGQGLEFLIYFQGNSAPDKSGLPSDRFSAERTGGSVSTLTIQRTQQEDSAVYLCASSLGSGGLGNEQFFGPGTRLTVL.

This clonotype was found many times. This chain uses TRBV7-2 with TRBJ2-1, with D unresolved. The CDR3 totals 13 residues. Trimming removed 5 bases from V and 8 bases from J, with 13 bases in between. CDR1 SGHTA and CDR2 FQGNSA come from the germline V gene. CDR3 protein: CASSPASRDEQFF. In DNA form, the CDR3 reads TGTGCCAGCAGCCCCGCCAGCCGGGATGAGCAGTTCTTC.